One sample yielded the 11 T cell receptor beta chains listed below, sequenced in a study of monozygotic twins with inflammatory bowel disease. TCRdb reanalyzed the 5' RACE reads, giving one entry per CDR3 protein sequence and no DNA. This sample's clone table lists around 97,000 distinct CDR3 sequences. What was sequenced was blood. These receptors came from a human donor with ulcerative colitis or Crohn's disease, or a healthy co-twin of an affected twin (not recorded which).

The chain has TRBV18 and TRBJ2-5. The CDR3 is 13 residues long. Germline V gives CDR1 KGHSH, CDR2 LQKENI. The CDR3 loop reads CASSQGFRETQYF.

The genes are TRBV20-1 and TRBJ2-1; checking the TCRdb D call of TRBD1 is not possible without DNA. The CDR3 is 15 amino acids. Germline CDR1 and CDR2: DFQATT and SNEGSKA (reference sequence). The CDR3 is CSANWLRGLGDEQFF.

The V call is TRBV7-6, the J call TRBJ2-2. Looked up from germline, CDR1 is SGHVS and CDR2 is FNYEAQ. The CDR3 has 15 amino acids. This CDR3 reads CASSLGQMNTGELFF.

The chain is built from TRBV7-2 and TRBJ1-5; checking the TCRdb D call of TRBD1 is not possible without DNA. This CDR3 region has 15 residues. Germline lookup yields CDR1 SGHTA and CDR2 FQGNSA. The CDR3 here is CASSPGWQGSQPQHF.

The V call is TRBV29-1, the J call TRBJ2-4; TCRdb returns TRBD2, unconfirmable since there is no DNA. CDR3 length: 17 amino acids. Germline CDR1 is SQVTM and CDR2 is ANQGSEA. The CDR3 loop is CSVVERGGPLAKNIQYF.

J is TRBJ1-1 and V is TRBV29-1; as DNA is missing, the TRBD1 call by TCRdb cannot be tested. The CDR3 runs 12 residues. CDR1 SQVTM and CDR2 ANQGSEA come from the germline V gene. CDR3: CSVINGQGEAFF.

This chain links TRBV18 with TRBJ2-5. Germline CDR1 KGHSH, CDR2 LQKENI. The CDR3 runs 13 residues. The CDR3 protein is CASSHRGDETQYF.

The chain uses TRBV3-1 and TRBJ2-1; checking the TCRdb D call of TRBD1 is not possible without DNA. The germline V gene encodes CDR1 LGHDT and CDR2 YNNKEL (reference sequence). The CDR3 consists of 15 residues. The CDR3 spells CASSLGTDVNNEQFF.

The V gene is TRBV11-1, the J gene TRBJ2-1; lacking DNA, the TRBD1 call made by TCRdb goes unchecked. The CDR3 consists of 20 residues. The germline gives CDR1 SGHAT, CDR2 FQDESV (reference sequence). The CDR3 region is CASSLAPPRHYRSSYNEQFF.

The gene calls are TRBV7-7 and TRBJ2-6; the D call of TRBD1 rests on TCRdb alone, since no DNA is present to check it. The CDR3 runs to 17 residues. Per germline, CDR1 SSHAT and CDR2 FNYEAQ (reference sequence). The CDR3 sequence: CASSLGTGGPGANVLTF. Using reference TRBV7-7 and TRBJ2-6 for the parts outside the CDR3, the full variable domain is GAGVSQSPRYKVTKRGQDVTLRCDPISSHATLYWYQQALGQGPEFLTYFNYEAQPDKSGLPSDRFSAERPEGSISTLTIQRTEQRDSAMYRCASSLGTGGPGANVLTFGAGSRLTVL.

The chain uses TRBV11-2 and TRBJ2-1; TCRdb's D gene call, TRBD1, goes unchecked for lack of DNA. The CDR3 loop spans 13 amino acids. CDR1 and CDR2 from the germline V gene are SGHAT and FQNNGV. CDR3 sequence reads: CASSLVRDNEQFF.